The 24 T cell receptor beta chains below come from one sample, sequenced in a study of blood T cell repertoires in COVID-19 (dated by TCRdb to about 2020). The receptor library was made with the immunoSEQ multiplex PCR assay. The clones in this table, taken by TCRdb from immuneACCESS, are in-frame only. Not every clone is retained; where verified, under half of the shortfall comes from an unresolved V gene, and the cause of the rest is unknown. The sample profile shows 100,000 to 150,000 clones; around 88% of them were found once. Approximately 5% of the sample rests with the top ten. The sequenced sample consisted of peripheral blood. These receptor sequences come from a human donor in a cohort sampled during active COVID-19.

CDR3 bases: TGTGCCAGCAGCTTAGAAGGCGGCACTTCCTACGAGCAGTACTTC. Its translation is CASSLEGGTSYEQYF. The genes are TRBV7-2 and TRBJ2-7; D unresolved. The CDR3 is made up of 15 amino acids. The germline CDR1 and CDR2 sequences are SGHTA and FQGNSA. Trimming took off 1 base at V and 1 base at J, with 11 bases between the two ends.

CDR3 residues: CASSHPLAGAPNEQFF. Here the CDR3 DNA reads TGCGCCAGCAGCCATCCCCTAGCGGGAGCGCCCAATGAGCAGTTCTTC. This rearrangement joins TRBV4-3 to TRBJ2-1; 10 nucleotides match TRBD2. CDR1 and CDR2 from the germline V gene are LGHNA and YSLEER. CDR3 length: 16 residues. With V trimmed by 3 bases and J by 6 bases, 8 bases remained unmatched.

J is TRBJ2-7 and V is TRBV30, with D tentatively TRBD2 (5 bases). Trimming removed 5 bases at V and 8 bases at J, with 19 bases between. Germline values: CDR1 GTSNPN, CDR2 SVGIG (reference sequence). This CDR3 has 13 residues. The CDR3 DNA reads TGTGCCTGGGGACGGGGTGGGGTTCGGCAGCAGTACTTC. This translates into CAWGRGGVRQQYF.

The chain combines TRBV28 with TRBJ2-1; D is possibly TRBD2 (5 bases). CDR3 length equals 14 residues. Germline V CDR1 and CDR2: MDHEN, SYDVKM. The V end was cut by 4 bases, the J end by 4 bases, with 11 bases between. The CDR3 sequence: CASSSVASYNEQFF. In DNA, the CDR3 is TGTGCCAGCAGTTCTGTAGCGAGTTACAATGAGCAGTTCTTC.

The V gene is TRBV7-9, the J gene TRBJ2-2, with D possibly matching TRBD1 (6 bases). Looked up from germline, CDR1 is SEHNR and CDR2 is FQNEAQ (reference sequence). The CDR3 loop spans 15 amino acids. Deletions cut 1 base from V and 6 bases from J, with 12 bases between. The DNA for the CDR3 is TGTGCCAGCAGCTTAGAGGGGGTAGGCGCCGGGGAGCTGTTTTTT. It specifies CASSLEGVGAGELFF.

The V and J genes are TRBV4-2 and TRBJ2-7, with TRBD1 identical over 8 bases. The germline CDR1 and CDR2 sequences are LGHNA and YNFKEQ. V dropped 3 bases and J dropped 5; count of bases not matched to a gene: 9. The CDR3 has 15 amino acids. CDR3 DNA: TGTGCCAGCAGCCAGGGCCTGACAGGGGAGAACGAGCAGTACTTC. Amino acids: CASSQGLTGENEQYF.

The genes are TRBV2 and TRBJ2-1; 12 positions agree with TRBD2. The J segment lost 1 base and the V segment lost 10 bases, leaving 14 bases of the junction unmatched. Looked up from germline, CDR1 is SNHLY and CDR2 is FYNNEI. The CDR3 sequence is 18 residues long. The CDR3 sequence: CATDGTSGHGGSYNEQFF. As DNA, the CDR3 is TGTGCCACCGACGGGACTAGCGGGCATGGCGGGTCCTACAATGAGCAGTTCTTC.

This chain joins TRBV19 and TRBJ1-2, with 8 bases identical to TRBD1. Looked up from germline, CDR1 is LNHDA and CDR2 is SQIVND (reference sequence). Germline trimming cut 7 bases from V and 8 bases from J; bases unmatched to any gene: 9. CDR3 size: 13 residues. CDR3 DNA: TGTGCCAGTACGAATCAGGGGGCCGTAGGCTACACCTTC. It encodes CASTNQGAVGYTF. The complete variable domain, with remaining parts taken from reference TRBV19 and TRBJ1-2, reads DGGITQSPKYLFRKEGQNVTLSCEQNLNHDAMYWYRQDPGQGLRLIYYSQIVNDFQKGDIAEGYSVSREKKESFPLTVTSAQKNPTAFYLCASTNQGAVGYTFGSGTRLTVV.

The gene calls are TRBV4-1 and TRBJ1-1, with D perhaps TRBD1 (5 bases). The CDR3 has 15 residues. Per germline, CDR1 MGHRA and CDR2 YSYEKL. With 0 bases removed from V and 0 bases from J, the gap between germline ends came to 8 bases. As DNA, the CDR3 is TGCGCCAGCAGCCAAGATATAGGGGTGAACACTGAAGCTTTCTTT. Translating gives CASSQDIGVNTEAFF.

CDR3 amino acids: CASIQPYSGANVLTF. The CDR3 DNA reads as TGTGCCAGCATACAGCCCTACTCTGGGGCCAACGTCCTGACTTTC. This chain uses TRBV2 with TRBJ2-6, with D unresolved. Germline V gene data show CDR1 as SNHLY and CDR2 as FYNNEI. The CDR3 is 15 residues long. Trimming removed 7 bases from V and 0 bases from J, with 10 bases in between.

This clone was found once. The chain uses TRBV3-1 (or the pseudogene TRBV3-2) and TRBJ2-1; D perhaps matches TRBD2 (5 bases). The V end lost 4 bases, the J end lost 5 bases, and 15 bases lay between the germline ends. This CDR3 has 15 residues. The germline V gene has CDR1 LGHDT and CDR2 YNNKEL (reference sequence). This chain's CDR3 is CASSRGSAGDNEQFF. In nucleotides, the CDR3 is TGTGCCAGCAGCCGGGGTTCTGCGGGTGACAATGAGCAGTTCTTC.

V gene TRBV6-1 combines with J gene TRBJ2-6; 7 bases fit TRBD1. CDR1 and CDR2 from the germline V gene are MNHNS and SASEGT. With V trimmed by 1 base and J by 0 bases, 9 bases remained unmatched. The CDR3 sequence is 19 residues long. The CDR3 loop is CASSEGDRDRFSGANVLTF. Here the CDR3 DNA reads TGTGCCAGCAGTGAAGGCGACCGGGACAGATTCTCTGGGGCCAACGTCCTGACTTTC.

The chain employs TRBV5-5 and TRBJ1-1; D is perhaps TRBD1 (6 bases). CDR1 SGHKS and CDR2 YYEKEE come from the germline V gene (reference sequence). The CDR3 is 12 residues long. Between the trimmed V and J ends, which lost 7 bases and 7 bases, there was a span of 14 bases. The CDR3 sequence: CASGNQGFEAFF. The CDR3 DNA reads TGTGCCAGCGGAAACCAGGGGTTTGAAGCTTTCTTT.

This clone was seen once. The chain combines TRBV12-3 or TRBV12-4 with TRBJ1-1, with D possibly being TRBD1 (5 bases). The V end was cut by 3 bases, the J end by 8 bases, with 10 bases between. This CDR3 is 12 amino acids long. The DNA of the CDR3 is TGTGCCAGCAGTTTTTCGACAGCGGAAGCTTTCTTT. Protein product: CASSFSTAEAFF.

This clone was observed a handful of times. This chain connects TRBV6-1 to TRBJ2-7, with TRBD2 matching 8 bases. J gave up 3 bases and V 0 bases, and 4 bases lay outside the gene matches. CDR3 length: 15 residues. Germline loops: CDR1 MNHNS, CDR2 SASEGT. The CDR3 reads CASSEARSGSYEQYF. CDR3 nucleotides: TGTGCCAGCAGTGAAGCTCGCAGCGGGAGCTACGAGCAGTACTTC.

The chain joins TRBV27 to TRBJ2-1; 11 nucleotides align to TRBD2. This CDR3 comprises 18 residues. Germline CDR1 is MNHEY and CDR2 is SMNVEV (reference sequence). V shed 2 bases, J shed 1 base, and the junction held 7 bases outside the gene matches. The CDR3 is CASSLNRGLAESYNEQFF. The CDR3, as DNA: TGTGCCAGCAGTTTAAACAGGGGACTAGCGGAATCCTACAATGAGCAGTTCTTC.

This sequence joins TRBV3-1 (or the pseudogene TRBV3-2) and TRBJ2-5; TRBD2 agrees at 7 bases. CDR1 is LGHDT, CDR2 YNNKEL, per germline (reference sequence). CDR3 size: 17 residues. V trimming: 0 bases; J trimming: 2 bases; junction bases outside the gene matches: 9. The CDR3 bases are TGTGCCAGCAGCCAAGACGAGAGGAGCGGGATGCAAGAGACCCAGTACTTC. This translates into CASSQDERSGMQETQYF.

This clone was counted a single time. This rearrangement joins TRBV5-1 to TRBJ2-3, with 9 bases aligning to TRBD2. Per germline, CDR1 SGHRS and CDR2 YFSETQ. The CDR3 length is 16 residues. Trimming removed 0 bases from V and 4 bases from J; junction bases left unmatched: 6. The CDR3 reads CASSLAASGNPDTQYF. CDR3 nucleotides: TGCGCCAGCAGCTTGGCCGCTAGCGGGAATCCAGATACGCAGTATTTT.

The CDR3 nucleotides are TGTGCCAGCAGTTTAAGGACAGGCGATAATTCACCCCTCCACTTT. This sequence encodes CASSLRTGDNSPLHF. This sequence joins TRBV5-6 and TRBJ1-6, with 7 bases fitting TRBD1. CDR1 and CDR2 (germline): SGHDT, YYEEEE. V was clipped by 5 bases and J by 5 bases; unmatched bases: 7. This CDR3 is 15 amino acids long.

In this sample, this clone turned up a few times. The chain uses TRBV11-3 and TRBJ2-1, with 9 positions matching TRBD2. CDR3 length: 13 amino acids. CDR1 and CDR2 (germline): SGHNT, YENEEA. Trimming at V came to 8 bases and at J to 10 bases, leaving 9 bases not matched to a gene. This chain's CDR3 is CASGNSGRKEQFF. The DNA of the CDR3 is TGTGCCAGCGGGAATAGCGGGAGAAAGGAGCAGTTCTTC.

This clone showed up many times. V usage is TRBV6-5 and J usage is TRBJ1-2; a possible D gene is TRBD1 (5 bases). V was clipped by 6 bases and J by 2 bases, with 10 bases between them. This CDR3 spans 13 amino acids. Germline-derived CDR1 and CDR2 are MNHEY and SVGAGI. In nucleotides, the CDR3 is TGTGCCAGCAGGCTTCAGGGAAACTATGGCTACACCTTC. Protein sequence: CASRLQGNYGYTF.

The genes are TRBV6-2 or TRBV6-3 and TRBJ2-7; 8 nucleotides align to TRBD2. The V segment lost 2 bases and the J segment 3 bases; nucleotides outside the gene matches: 3. There are 14 residues in the CDR3. Looked up from germline, CDR1 is MNHEY and CDR2 is SVGEGT. CDR3 DNA sequence: TGTGCCAGCAGTTACATCCTAGCGGGCTACGAGCAGTACTTC. Protein sequence: CASSYILAGYEQYF.

The V call is TRBV6-6, the J call TRBJ2-7, with 8 positions matching TRBD2. Trimming at V came to 5 bases and at J to 4 bases, leaving 13 bases not matched to a gene. Germline CDR1 is MNHNY and CDR2 is SVGAGI (reference sequence). The CDR3 spans 16 residues. In nucleotides, the CDR3 is TGTGCCAGCAGTCCAATCAGCGGGGGTTACAAATACGAGCAGTACTTC. The encoded protein is CASSPISGGYKYEQYF.

This clone was detected only once. The chain joins TRBV29-1 to TRBJ1-5; 9 bases agree with TRBD1. CDR1 is SQVTM and CDR2 is ANQGSEA in the germline V gene. J was trimmed by 7 bases and V by 5 bases; bases with no gene match: 6. There are 13 residues in the CDR3. In DNA, the CDR3 is TGCAGCGTTTCCTTAGGACAGGGGCAGCCCCAGCATTTT. Its protein product is CSVSLGQGQPQHF.